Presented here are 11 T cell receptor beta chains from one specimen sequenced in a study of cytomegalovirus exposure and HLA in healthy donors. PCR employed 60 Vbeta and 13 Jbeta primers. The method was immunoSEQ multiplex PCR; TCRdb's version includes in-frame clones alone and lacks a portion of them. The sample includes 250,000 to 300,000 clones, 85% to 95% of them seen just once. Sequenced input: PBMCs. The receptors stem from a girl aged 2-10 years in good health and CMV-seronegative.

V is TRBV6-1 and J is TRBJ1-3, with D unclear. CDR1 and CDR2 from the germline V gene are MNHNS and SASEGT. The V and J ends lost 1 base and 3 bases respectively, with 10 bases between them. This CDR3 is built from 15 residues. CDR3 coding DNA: TGTGCCAGCAGTGAAGGAGGGTCTGTTGGAAACACCATATATTTT. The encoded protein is CASSEGGSVGNTIYF.

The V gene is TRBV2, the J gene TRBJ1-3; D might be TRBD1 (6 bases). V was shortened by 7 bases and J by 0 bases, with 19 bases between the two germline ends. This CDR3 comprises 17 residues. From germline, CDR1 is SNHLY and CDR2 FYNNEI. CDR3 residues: CASTGGRLAHSGNTIYF. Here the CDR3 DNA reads TGTGCCAGCACCGGGGGGCGACTAGCCCACTCTGGAAACACCATATATTTT.

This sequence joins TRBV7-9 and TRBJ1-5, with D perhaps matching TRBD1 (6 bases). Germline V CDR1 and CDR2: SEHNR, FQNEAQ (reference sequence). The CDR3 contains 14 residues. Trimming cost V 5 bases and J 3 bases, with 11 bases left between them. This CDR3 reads CASSIGQSNQPQHF. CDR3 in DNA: TGTGCCAGCAGCATCGGACAGTCCAATCAGCCCCAGCATTTT. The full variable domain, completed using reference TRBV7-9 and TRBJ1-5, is DTGVSQNPRHKITKRGQNVTFRCDPISEHNRLYWYRQTLGQGPEFLTYFQNEAQLEKSRLLSDRFSAERPKGSFSTLEIQRTEQGDSAMYLCASSIGQSNQPQHFGDGTRLSIL.

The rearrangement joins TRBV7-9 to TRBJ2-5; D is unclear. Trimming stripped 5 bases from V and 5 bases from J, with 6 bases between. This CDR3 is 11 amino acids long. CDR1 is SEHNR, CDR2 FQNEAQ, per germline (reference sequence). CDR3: CASSPAETQYF. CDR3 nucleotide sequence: TGTGCCAGCAGCCCCGCGGAGACCCAGTACTTC.

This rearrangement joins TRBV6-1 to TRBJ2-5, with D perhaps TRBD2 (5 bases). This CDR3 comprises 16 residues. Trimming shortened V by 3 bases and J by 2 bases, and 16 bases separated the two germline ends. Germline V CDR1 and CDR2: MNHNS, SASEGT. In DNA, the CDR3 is TGTGCCAGCAGTGAGGGCTGGGGAGCAGCACAAGAGACCCAGTACTTC. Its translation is CASSEGWGAAQETQYF.

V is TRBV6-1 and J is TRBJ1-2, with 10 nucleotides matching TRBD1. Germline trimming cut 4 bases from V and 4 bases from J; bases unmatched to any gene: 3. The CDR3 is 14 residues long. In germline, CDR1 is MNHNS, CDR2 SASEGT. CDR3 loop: CASSVDRGVYGYTF. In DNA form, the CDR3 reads TGTGCCAGCAGTGTGGACAGGGGGGTCTATGGCTACACCTTC.

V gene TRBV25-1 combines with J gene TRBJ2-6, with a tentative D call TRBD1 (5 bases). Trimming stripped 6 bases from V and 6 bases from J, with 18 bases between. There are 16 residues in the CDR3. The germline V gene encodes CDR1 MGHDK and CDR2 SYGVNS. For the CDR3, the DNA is TGTGCCAGCAGAAATACAGGCCAGTATGCGGCCAACGTCCTGACTTTC. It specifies CASRNTGQYAANVLTF.

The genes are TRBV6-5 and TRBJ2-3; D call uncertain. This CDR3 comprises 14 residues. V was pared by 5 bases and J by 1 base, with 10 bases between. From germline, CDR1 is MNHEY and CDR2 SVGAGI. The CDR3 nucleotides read TGTGCCAGCAGTGGCGGATCGGGCACAGATACGCAGTATTTT. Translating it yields CASSGGSGTDTQYF.

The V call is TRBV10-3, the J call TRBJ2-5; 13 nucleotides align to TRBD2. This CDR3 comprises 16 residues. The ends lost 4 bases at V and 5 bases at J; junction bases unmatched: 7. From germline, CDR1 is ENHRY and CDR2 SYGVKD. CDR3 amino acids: CAISVPGLAGSETQYF. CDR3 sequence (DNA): TGTGCCATCAGTGTTCCGGGACTAGCGGGATCTGAGACCCAGTACTTC.

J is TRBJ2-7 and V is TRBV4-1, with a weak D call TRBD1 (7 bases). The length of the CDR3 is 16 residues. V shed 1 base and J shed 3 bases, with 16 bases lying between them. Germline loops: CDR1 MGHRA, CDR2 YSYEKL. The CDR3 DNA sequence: TGCGCCAGCAGCCAAGCGGGGTCAGGGGGGAGCTACGAGCAGTACTTC. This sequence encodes CASSQAGSGGSYEQYF.

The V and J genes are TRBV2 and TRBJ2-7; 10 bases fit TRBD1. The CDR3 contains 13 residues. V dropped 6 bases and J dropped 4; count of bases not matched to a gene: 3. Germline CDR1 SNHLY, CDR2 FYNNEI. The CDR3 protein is CASRGTGVYEQYF. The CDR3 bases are TGTGCCAGCAGAGGGACAGGGGTGTACGAGCAGTACTTC.